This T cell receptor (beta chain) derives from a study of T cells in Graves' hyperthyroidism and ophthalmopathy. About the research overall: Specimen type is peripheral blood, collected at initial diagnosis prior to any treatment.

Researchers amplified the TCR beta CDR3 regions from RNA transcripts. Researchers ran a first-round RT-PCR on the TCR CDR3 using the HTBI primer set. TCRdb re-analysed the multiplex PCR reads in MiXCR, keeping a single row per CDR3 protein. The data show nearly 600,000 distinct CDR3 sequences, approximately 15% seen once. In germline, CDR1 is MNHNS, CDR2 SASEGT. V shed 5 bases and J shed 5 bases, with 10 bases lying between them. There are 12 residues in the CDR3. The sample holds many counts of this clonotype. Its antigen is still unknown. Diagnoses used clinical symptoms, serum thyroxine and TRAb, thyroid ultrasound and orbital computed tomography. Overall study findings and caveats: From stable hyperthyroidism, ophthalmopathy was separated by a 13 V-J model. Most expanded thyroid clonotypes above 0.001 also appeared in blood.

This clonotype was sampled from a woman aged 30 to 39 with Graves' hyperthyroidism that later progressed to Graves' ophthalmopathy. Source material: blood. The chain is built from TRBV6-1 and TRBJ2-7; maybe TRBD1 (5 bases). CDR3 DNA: TGTGCCAGCAGTCAAGGACACGACGAGCAGTACTTC. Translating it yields CASSQGHDEQYF.